A single sample is the source of the 28 T cell receptor beta chains below, sequenced in a study of blood T cell repertoires in COVID-19. The table came from immunoSEQ multiplex PCR; TCRdb's copy has only in-frame clones and leaves some out. The sample consists of roughly 230,000 clones, approximately 88% of them appearing once. Material: peripheral blood. The receptors stem from a human donor in a cohort sampled during active COVID-19.

This rearrangement joins TRBV10-3 to TRBJ1-2; D is uncertain. The CDR3 length is 13 residues. V lost 9 bases and J 3 bases, leaving 14 bases between the germline ends. Per germline, CDR1 ENHRY and CDR2 SYGVKD. The CDR3 protein is CAMTIAVDYGYTF. CDR3 bases: TGTGCCATGACAATAGCGGTTGACTATGGCTACACCTTC.

This chain connects TRBV9 to TRBJ2-1; 7 bases map to TRBD2. After removal of 4 bases from V and 0 bases from J, the junction contained 7 bases not matched to a gene. This CDR3 has 16 residues. CDR1 and CDR2 from the germline V gene are SGDLS and YYNGEE. DNA of the CDR3: TGTGCCAGCAGCCCCGGGGGGAGCTTCTCCTACAATGAGCAGTTCTTC. It specifies CASSPGGSFSYNEQFF.

This clone has only one observation. The chain has TRBV4-3 and TRBJ1-4; D uncertain. The CDR3 contains 18 residues. CDR1 and CDR2 (germline): LGHNA, YSLEER. Trimming removed 0 bases from V and 0 bases from J, with 14 bases in between. The CDR3, as DNA: TGCGCCAGCAGCCAAGATATGGTCGAGACATCAACTAATGAAAAACTGTTTTTT. Protein: CASSQDMVETSTNEKLFF.

This clone was counted between two and nine times. V is TRBV12-3 or TRBV12-4 and J is TRBJ1-1, with 7 bases lining up with TRBD1. CDR3 length equals 12 residues. The J segment lost 11 bases and the V segment lost 3 bases, leaving 6 bases of the junction unmatched. This CDR3 reads CASSLGRGFAFF. CDR3 coding DNA: TGTGCCAGCAGTTTGGGCAGGGGGTTTGCTTTCTTT.

The chain combines TRBV28 with TRBJ1-6; 7 positions agree with TRBD1. The CDR3 totals 14 residues. The V gene's germline CDR1 is MDHEN and CDR2 SYDVKM. Losses at the gene ends were 10 bases for V and 4 bases for J; bases not matched to a gene: 7. CDR3 loop: CATRDSLYNSPLHF. CDR3 bases: TGTGCCACCCGGGACAGTCTGTATAATTCACCCCTCCACTTT.

The chain uses TRBV28 and TRBJ1-1, with 7 nucleotides matching TRBD1. Losses at the gene ends were 7 bases for V and 1 base for J; bases not matched to a gene: 6. The germline V gene has CDR1 MDHEN and CDR2 SYDVKM. This CDR3 has 14 amino acids. The DNA for the CDR3 is TGTGCCAGCATATACAACAGGGGGAACACTGAAGCTTTCTTT. Translation: CASIYNRGNTEAFF.

The chain is built from TRBV5-5 and TRBJ2-7, with 14 bases that match TRBD2. The CDR3 consists of 17 residues. V shed 4 bases, J shed 0 bases, and the junction held 6 bases outside the gene matches. Germline-derived CDR1 and CDR2 are SGHKS and YYEKEE (reference sequence). The CDR3 DNA is TGTGCCAGCAGCCCGGGACTAGCGGGAGCCTACTCCTACGAGCAGTACTTC. As protein: CASSPGLAGAYSYEQYF.

V is TRBV29-1 and J is TRBJ2-5; perhaps TRBD1 as D (6 bases). V shed 3 bases and J shed 4 bases, with 15 bases lying between them. The CDR3 extends over 14 amino acids. Germline values: CDR1 SQVTM, CDR2 ANQGSEA. The CDR3 DNA follows: TGCAGCGTTGAGGGGGCCCCAAACGGAGAGACCCAGTACTTC. It specifies CSVEGAPNGETQYF.

V usage is TRBV6-2 or TRBV6-3 and J usage is TRBJ2-7; the D is unclear. This CDR3 has 13 amino acids. V lost 4 bases, J lost 3 bases, and 10 bases lay in between. Germline assignment: CDR1 MNHEY and CDR2 SVGEGT. The CDR3 is CASSSSRNYEQYF. In DNA, the CDR3 is TGTGCCAGCAGTTCCTCCCGTAACTACGAGCAGTACTTC.

The chain uses TRBV7-2 and TRBJ1-2; 9 nucleotides align to TRBD1. The CDR3 has 15 residues. Unmatched junction bases numbered 7, after V lost 4 bases and J lost 4 bases. The germline V gene has CDR1 SGHTA and CDR2 FQGNSA. CDR3: CASSSLDRGVYGYTF. For the CDR3, the DNA is TGTGCCAGCAGCTCGCTCGACAGGGGGGTCTATGGCTACACCTTC. The entire variable domain, with the rest obtained from reference TRBV7-2 and TRBJ1-2, is as follows: GAGVSQSPSNKVTEKGKDVELRCDPISGHTALYWYRQSLGQGLEFLIYFQGNSAPDKSGLPSDRFSAERTGGSVSTLTIQRTQQEDSAVYLCASSSLDRGVYGYTFGSGTRLTVV.

This sequence joins TRBV11-1 and TRBJ2-5; D ambiguous. Germline V CDR1 and CDR2: SGHAT, FQDESV (reference sequence). This CDR3 region has 14 residues. The ends were cut back, 5 bases at V and 1 base at J, with 11 bases in the middle. The CDR3 DNA reads as TGTGCCAGCAGCCCTCTACCACTCCAAGAGACCCAGTACTTC. Protein sequence: CASSPLPLQETQYF.

The gene calls are TRBV27 and TRBJ2-7; D gene uncertain. Looked up from germline, CDR1 is MNHEY and CDR2 is SMNVEV (reference sequence). This CDR3 contains 15 residues. V lost 5 bases, J lost 5 bases, and 19 bases lay in between. Here the CDR3 reads CASSASSGFYHEQYF. The CDR3 DNA reads as TGTGCCAGCAGTGCCTCCTCCGGGTTCTACCACGAGCAGTACTTC.

The genes are TRBV11-2 and TRBJ2-7; 8 nucleotides align to TRBD2. The CDR3 extends over 16 amino acids. In germline, CDR1 is SGHAT, CDR2 FQNNGV. V dropped 4 bases and J dropped 1; count of bases not matched to a gene: 9. The chain's CDR3 is CASSSPHTSGSYEQYF. CDR3 in DNA: TGTGCCAGCAGCTCCCCGCACACTAGCGGATCCTACGAGCAGTACTTC. Combining the CDR3 with reference TRBV11-2 and TRBJ2-7 gives the whole variable domain EAGVAQSPRYKIIEKRQSVAFWCNPISGHATLYWYQQILGQGPKLLIQFQNNGVVDDSQLPKDRFSAERLKGVDSTLKIQPAKLEDSAVYLCASSSPHTSGSYEQYFGPGTRLTVT.

This chain uses TRBV5-6 with TRBJ1-1; tentative D call: TRBD1 (6 bases). The CDR3 has 15 residues. V lost 4 bases, J lost 1 base, and 14 bases lay in between. Germline-derived CDR1 and CDR2 are SGHDT and YYEEEE. Written as DNA, the CDR3 is TGTGCCAGCAGCCTCTCCTGGACAGAGAACACTGAAGCTTTCTTT. It yields the protein CASSLSWTENTEAFF.

This clone appeared a single time. The chain carries TRBV3-1 (or the pseudogene TRBV3-2) and TRBJ1-2, with no clear D. The CDR3 is 12 amino acids. V lost 7 bases and J lost 7, with 13 bases in between. Germline-derived CDR1 and CDR2 are LGHDT and YNNKEL (reference sequence). For the CDR3, the DNA is TGTGCCAGCACCCCCATTTTCGGTGGCTACACCTTC. Translated, it gives CASTPIFGGYTF.

The chain carries TRBV11-3 and TRBJ1-4, with a weak D call TRBD1 (5 bases). CDR3 length: 17 residues. CDR1 is SGHNT and CDR2 is YENEEA in the germline V gene. The V end lost 1 base, the J end lost 8 bases, and 20 bases lay between the germline ends. DNA for the CDR3: TGTGCCAGCAGCTTAGGGGGCGGCCGTCAATCCTACGAAAAACTGTTTTTT. Its translation: CASSLGGGRQSYEKLFF.

This clone was counted only a few times. The chain joins TRBV25-1 to TRBJ2-7, with a possible D match to TRBD1 (5 bases). The CDR3 contains 15 residues. The germline CDR1 and CDR2 sequences are MGHDK and SYGVNS. Trimming cost V 8 bases and J 6 bases, with 23 bases left between them. For the CDR3, the DNA is TGTGCCAGCTCTATTCCAGGGCCCGGCACAGGCGAGCAGTACTTC. Its protein product is CASSIPGPGTGEQYF.

The rearrangement uses TRBV4-1 and TRBJ1-6; D might be TRBD1 (6 bases). Germline CDR1 is MGHRA and CDR2 is YSYEKL. CDR3 length: 14 residues. V lost 8 bases and J 5 bases, leaving 13 bases between the germline ends. Here the CDR3 DNA reads TGCGCCAGCCGTCAGGGGCGAGATAATTCACCCCTCCACTTT. It codes for CASRQGRDNSPLHF.

V and J are TRBV29-1 and TRBJ2-1, with TRBD2 matching 14 bases. The germline V gene encodes CDR1 SQVTM and CDR2 ANQGSEA. The CDR3 length is 18 residues. Losses at the gene ends were 4 bases for V and 0 bases for J; bases not matched to a gene: 8. The CDR3 here is CSVAGLAGVQNSYNEQFF. CDR3 nucleotide sequence: TGCAGCGTTGCGGGACTAGCGGGAGTTCAAAACTCCTACAATGAGCAGTTCTTC.

The rearrangement uses TRBV11-2 and TRBJ1-1; no clear D gene. CDR3 length: 12 amino acids. V lost 5 bases, J lost 4 bases, and 8 bases lay in between. From germline, CDR1 is SGHAT and CDR2 FQNNGV. CDR3 in DNA: TGTGCCAGCAGCCGAGCCCCCACTGAAGCTTTCTTT. Amino acids: CASSRAPTEAFF.

The chain has TRBV23-1 and TRBJ1-2; D possibly corresponds to TRBD1 (6 bases). TRBV23-1 is filed as an ORF, its function uncertain. Trimming removed 0 bases from V and 2 bases from J, with 10 bases in between. This CDR3 contains 15 residues. CDR3 protein: CASSQSTGENYGYTF. DNA of the CDR3: TGCGCCAGCAGTCAATCGACAGGTGAAAACTATGGCTACACCTTC.

V gene TRBV4-3 combines with J gene TRBJ2-3; D is perhaps TRBD2 (6 bases). The V gene's germline CDR1 is LGHNA and CDR2 YSLEER. Trimming shortened V by 5 bases and J by 5 bases, and 14 bases separated the two germline ends. This CDR3 contains 14 residues. CDR3 DNA: TGCGCCAGCAGCACGGGAGACAGTGGAGATACGCAGTATTTT. This translates into CASSTGDSGDTQYF.

The chain joins TRBV29-1 to TRBJ1-3, with 7 bases lining up with TRBD1. The CDR3 has 13 residues. Germline CDR1 SQVTM, CDR2 ANQGSEA. With V trimmed by 7 bases and J by 4 bases, 7 bases remained unmatched. CDR3 nucleotides: TGCAGCGCTCGGAGGGGGCGAGGAAACACCATATATTTT. This gives the protein CSARRGRGNTIYF.

The chain couples TRBV6-5 to TRBJ2-5; 9 bases align to TRBD1. Trimming took 0 bases from V and 2 from J; bases not matched to a gene: 4. Germline V gene data show CDR1 as MNHEY and CDR2 as SVGAGI. This CDR3 spans 16 amino acids. This CDR3 is CASSYSGGQGQETQYF. In nucleotides, the CDR3 is TGTGCCAGCAGTTACTCAGGGGGACAGGGACAAGAGACCCAGTACTTC.

The V and J genes are TRBV13 and TRBJ1-2; no definite D call. The CDR3 covers 17 residues. V was cut by 4 bases and J by 3 bases, with 21 bases left in between. Germline CDR1 PRHDT, CDR2 FYEKMQ (reference sequence). CDR3 amino acids: CASSSGLVNLGHYGYTF. Here the CDR3 DNA reads TGTGCCAGCAGCTCTGGACTAGTAAATCTAGGACACTATGGCTACACCTTC.

V and J are TRBV30 and TRBJ1-2; 9 bases are a match to TRBD1. With V trimmed by 3 bases and J by 10 bases, 12 bases remained unmatched. From germline, CDR1 is GTSNPN and CDR2 SVGIG (reference sequence). This CDR3 has 14 residues. The CDR3 DNA is TGTGCCTGGAGCAAGACAGGGGGGCTATCTGACTACACCTTC. It translates to CAWSKTGGLSDYTF. Filled out from reference TRBV30 and TRBJ1-2, the complete variable domain reads SQTIHQWPATLVQPVGSPLSLECTVEGTSNPNLYWYRQAAGRGLQLLFYSVGIGQISSEVPQNLSASRPQDRQFILSSKKLLLSDSGFYLCAWSKTGGLSDYTFGSGTRLTVV.

The genes are TRBV4-3 and TRBJ1-5, with 7 bases that match TRBD1. Germline V gene lookup returns CDR1 LGHNA and CDR2 YSLEER. The trim removed 0 bases at V and 5 bases at J, leaving 1 base unmatched. The CDR3 runs 14 residues. This chain's CDR3 is CASSQDRGDQPQHF. DNA of the CDR3: TGCGCCAGCAGCCAAGACAGGGGGGATCAGCCCCAGCATTTT.

The chain uses TRBV24-1 and TRBJ1-2; maybe TRBD1 (5 bases). The V gene's germline CDR1 is KGHDR and CDR2 SFDVKD. The V end lost 2 bases, the J end lost 0 bases, and 6 bases lay between the germline ends. This CDR3 is built from 14 residues. The CDR3 bases are TGTGCCACCAGTGATTGGGACTCTAACTATGGCTACACCTTC. It encodes CATSDWDSNYGYTF.